Listed below are T cell receptor beta chains from one sample, sequenced in a study of blood T cell repertoires in COVID-19. Produced via immunoSEQ multiplex PCR; TCRdb's table is partial and in-frame only. The profile covers a few hundred thousand clones, with over 75% appearing a single time and roughly 2.3% taken by the ten largest. The specimen sequenced was PBMCs or T cells enriched from blood (not recorded which). The receptor source for this set is a man aged 30-40 years who had recovered from COVID-19. Each CDR3 is given with its conserved first and last residue. Each record gives: D gene, clone size, V gene, J gene, CDR3 length, CDR3 protein, CDR3 DNA. D genes are given only for firm matches. A row's size may be missing; if present it is once, few, many or a size class.

NA	NA	TRBV14	TRBJ1-4	14	CASSIREPNEKLFF	TGTGCCAGTTCGATAAGGGAGCCTAATGAAAAACTGTTTTTT
TRBD2	NA	TRBV18	TRBJ2-2	15	CASSPGLANTGELFF	TGTGCCAGCTCACCGGGACTAGCAAACACCGGGGAGCTGTTTTTT
NA	NA	TRBV19	TRBJ1-1	15	CASNIYNREGTEAFF	TGTGCCAGTAACATTTACAACAGGGAGGGCACTGAAGCTTTCTTT
NA	NA	TRBV2	TRBJ1-1	13	CASSMYWNTEAFF	TGTGCCAGCAGTATGTACTGGAACACTGAAGCTTTCTTT
TRBD1	NA	TRBV18	TRBJ2-7	14	CASSAPGQGWEQYF	TGTGCCAGCTCAGCTCCGGGACAGGGGTGGGAGCAGTACTTC
NA	few	TRBV19	TRBJ2-1	14	CASSKIVAGNEQFF	TGTGCCAGTAGTAAGATTGTCGCGGGCAATGAGCAGTTCTTC
NA	NA	TRBV30	TRBJ1-2	15	CAWSTPGMTNYGYTF	TGTGCCTGGAGTACCCCAGGGATGACTAACTATGGCTACACCTTC
NA	NA	TRBV30	TRBJ2-3	13	CAWSADRQDTQYF	TGTGCCTGGAGCGCAGACAGACAGGATACGCAGTATTTT
NA	NA	TRBV5-4	TRBJ2-7	13	CASARVPSYEQYF	TGTGCCAGCGCACGGGTCCCCTCCTACGAGCAGTACTTC
NA	NA	TRBV5-6	TRBJ1-3	15	CASSLLSLAGNTIYF	TGTGCCAGCAGCTTGCTGTCCCTGGCAGGAAACACCATATATTTT
TRBD1	NA	TRBV5-1	TRBJ1-1	15	CASAQTGGKNTEAFF	TGCGCCAGCGCCCAGACAGGGGGCAAGAACACTGAAGCTTTCTTT
TRBD2	NA	TRBV27	TRBJ2-2	18	CASSLVGLAGRSTGELFF	TGTGCCAGCAGTTTGGTGGGACTAGCGGGGCGGAGCACCGGGGAGCTGTTTTTT
NA	NA	TRBV30	TRBJ1-1	13	CAWIGRTDTEAFF	TGTGCCTGGATTGGTAGGACTGACACTGAAGCTTTCTTT
NA	NA	TRBV7-9	TRBJ1-2	13	CASSLVSVYGYTF	TGTGCCAGCAGCTTAGTTTCTGTTTATGGCTACACCTTC
NA	NA	TRBV3-1/TRBV3-2	TRBJ2-3	15	CASSKPGLSTDTQYF	TGTGCCAGCAGCAAGCCGGGACTCAGCACAGATACGCAGTATTTT
TRBD1	once	TRBV5-1	TRBJ1-2	12	CASGDSQYGYTF	TGCGCCAGCGGGGACAGCCAGTATGGCTACACCTTC
NA	NA	TRBV5-4	TRBJ1-1	18	CASSLAGRVWGVNTEAFF	TGTGCCAGCAGCTTGGCCGGTCGTGTTTGGGGCGTGAACACTGAAGCTTTCTTT
NA	NA	TRBV10-3	TRBJ1-1	11	CAISEAGEAFF	TGTGCCATCAGTGAGGCAGGTGAAGCTTTCTTT
NA	NA	TRBV5-6	TRBJ1-4	15	CASSLAGTTNEKLFF	TGTGCCAGCAGCTTGGCCGGTACAACTAATGAAAAACTGTTTTTT
NA	NA	TRBV10-3	TRBJ2-1	15	CAISEPPQGQWEQFF	TGTGCCATCAGTGAACCCCCGCAGGGGCAGTGGGAGCAGTTCTTC
NA	NA	TRBV12-3/TRBV12-4	TRBJ2-5	13	CASRSGYQETQYF	TGTGCCAGCAGGTCAGGGTACCAAGAGACCCAGTACTTC
NA	NA	TRBV2	TRBJ2-1	20	CASSEAAFGDSLTRGNEQFF	TGTGCCAGCAGTGAAGCGGCCTTCGGGGACAGCCTAACGCGGGGAAATGAGCAGTTCTTC
TRBD1	once	TRBV3-1/TRBV3-2	TRBJ2-4	13	CASSHSTGVIQYF	TGTGCCAGCAGCCACTCGACAGGGGTCATTCAGTACTTC
TRBD1	once	TRBV29-1	TRBJ2-1	15	CSVIPRGQGVSEQFF	TGCAGCGTTATTCCCCGGGGACAGGGAGTTTCAGAGCAGTTCTTC
TRBD2	NA	TRBV3-1/TRBV3-2	TRBJ2-3	20	CASSLTRSYGRRGGLDTQYF	TGTGCCAGCAGCCTGACGCGAAGTTACGGTAGGCGGGGGGGCCTAGATACGCAGTATTTT
NA	NA	TRBV2	TRBJ1-1	11	CATSGHTEAFF	TGTGCCACCTCAGGGCACACTGAAGCTTTCTTT
NA	NA	TRBV15	TRBJ1-4	14	CATSRAGTNEKLFF	TGTGCCACCAGCAGGGCAGGTACTAATGAAAAACTGTTTTTT
NA	NA	TRBV6-5	TRBJ1-5	14	CASGLRQTNQPQHF	TGTGCCAGCGGATTAAGACAGACCAATCAGCCCCAGCATTTT
NA	NA	TRBV7-2	TRBJ2-1	14	CASSSRWQSNEQFF	TGTGCCAGCAGCTCAAGATGGCAGTCCAATGAGCAGTTCTTC
NA	NA	TRBV6-1	TRBJ2-7	14	CASSDSGVGHEQYF	TGTGCCAGCAGTGATTCAGGGGTAGGTCACGAGCAGTACTTC
TRBD2	many	TRBV4-2	TRBJ2-3	15	CASSQDSGGADTQYF	TGTGCCAGCAGCCAAGATAGCGGGGGGGCAGATACGCAGTATTTT
TRBD1	NA	TRBV5-4	TRBJ2-7	14	CASSPGTGGHEQYF	TGTGCCAGCAGTCCCGGGACAGGGGGCCACGAGCAGTACTTC
NA	few	TRBV30	TRBJ1-1	13	CAWTPGPSTPAFF	TGTGCCTGGACGCCAGGGCCCTCTACCCCAGCTTTCTTT
TRBD2	NA	TRBV7-2	TRBJ2-3	17	CASSLVAGGRRTDTQYF	TGTGCCAGCAGCTTAGTAGCGGGGGGGCGACGCACAGATACGCAGTATTTT
TRBD1	NA	TRBV2	TRBJ1-1	13	CASRPTGGTEAFF	TGTGCCAGCAGACCGACAGGGGGAACTGAAGCTTTCTTT
NA	few	TRBV19	TRBJ1-2	14	CASTNPQAAYGYTF	TGTGCCAGTACCAACCCCCAGGCAGCCTATGGCTACACCTTC
NA	NA	TRBV30	TRBJ2-1	13	CAWSVGRDNEQFF	TGTGCCTGGAGTGTCGGCAGGGACAATGAGCAGTTCTTC
TRBD1	NA	TRBV4-1	TRBJ2-7	15	CASSQTGEKEHEQYF	TGCGCCAGCAGCCAGACAGGGGAAAAGGAGCACGAGCAGTACTTC
TRBD1	NA	TRBV30	TRBJ2-6	17	CAWSASTGVSGANVLTF	TGTGCCTGGAGTGCCTCGACAGGGGTTAGTGGGGCCAACGTCCTGACTTTC
TRBD1	NA	TRBV6-5	TRBJ2-2	15	CASSYGQGRTGELFF	TGTGCCAGCAGTTACGGACAGGGAAGGACCGGGGAGCTGTTTTTT
NA	once	TRBV10-3	TRBJ2-1	12	CAISSTDNEQFF	TGTGCCATCAGTAGCACGGACAATGAGCAGTTCTTC
TRBD1	NA	TRBV4-1	TRBJ2-2	19	CASSPRHNSGTGNTGELFF	TGCGCCAGCAGCCCACGACACAACTCCGGGACAGGGAACACCGGGGAGCTGTTTTTT
NA	few	TRBV6-5	TRBJ1-4	15	CASSPPGGGNEKLFF	TGTGCCAGCAGCCCCCCGGGAGGAGGAAACGAAAAACTGTTTTTT
NA	NA	TRBV5-1	TRBJ1-4	15	CASSSVLPTNEKLFF	TGCGCCAGCAGCTCGGTGCTTCCAACTAATGAAAAACTGTTTTTT
TRBD1	NA	TRBV5-1	TRBJ2-3	15	CASRGGRGRTDTQYF	TGCGCCAGCAGAGGAGGCAGGGGGCGCACAGATACGCAGTATTTT
TRBD2	NA	TRBV9	TRBJ2-3	16	CASSVGLAGVEDTQYF	TGTGCCAGCAGCGTAGGGTTAGCGGGGGTGGAAGATACGCAGTATTTT
NA	NA	TRBV18	TRBJ2-2	13	CASSPRDTGELFF	TGTGCCAGCTCACCACGAGACACCGGGGAGCTGTTTTTT
TRBD1	NA	TRBV7-9	TRBJ2-3	15	CAIPRDRDSTDTQYF	TGTGCCATCCCCCGGGACAGGGATAGCACAGATACGCAGTATTTT